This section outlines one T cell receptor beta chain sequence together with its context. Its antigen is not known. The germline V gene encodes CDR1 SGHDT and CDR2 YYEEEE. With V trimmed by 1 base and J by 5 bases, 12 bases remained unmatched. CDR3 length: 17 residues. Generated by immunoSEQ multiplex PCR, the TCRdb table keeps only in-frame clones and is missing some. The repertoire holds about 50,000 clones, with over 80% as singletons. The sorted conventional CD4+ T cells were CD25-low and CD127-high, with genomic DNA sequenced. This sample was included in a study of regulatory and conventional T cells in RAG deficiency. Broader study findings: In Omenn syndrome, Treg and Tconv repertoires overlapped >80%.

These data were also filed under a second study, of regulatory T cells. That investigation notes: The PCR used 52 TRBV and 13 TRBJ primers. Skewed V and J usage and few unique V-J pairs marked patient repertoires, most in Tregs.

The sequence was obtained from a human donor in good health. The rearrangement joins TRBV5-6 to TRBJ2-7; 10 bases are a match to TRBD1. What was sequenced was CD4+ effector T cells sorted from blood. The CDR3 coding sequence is TGTGCCAGCAGCTTGAGTGAGAGGACAGGGGGTCCCAACGAGCAGTACTTC. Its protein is CASSLSERTGGPNEQYF.